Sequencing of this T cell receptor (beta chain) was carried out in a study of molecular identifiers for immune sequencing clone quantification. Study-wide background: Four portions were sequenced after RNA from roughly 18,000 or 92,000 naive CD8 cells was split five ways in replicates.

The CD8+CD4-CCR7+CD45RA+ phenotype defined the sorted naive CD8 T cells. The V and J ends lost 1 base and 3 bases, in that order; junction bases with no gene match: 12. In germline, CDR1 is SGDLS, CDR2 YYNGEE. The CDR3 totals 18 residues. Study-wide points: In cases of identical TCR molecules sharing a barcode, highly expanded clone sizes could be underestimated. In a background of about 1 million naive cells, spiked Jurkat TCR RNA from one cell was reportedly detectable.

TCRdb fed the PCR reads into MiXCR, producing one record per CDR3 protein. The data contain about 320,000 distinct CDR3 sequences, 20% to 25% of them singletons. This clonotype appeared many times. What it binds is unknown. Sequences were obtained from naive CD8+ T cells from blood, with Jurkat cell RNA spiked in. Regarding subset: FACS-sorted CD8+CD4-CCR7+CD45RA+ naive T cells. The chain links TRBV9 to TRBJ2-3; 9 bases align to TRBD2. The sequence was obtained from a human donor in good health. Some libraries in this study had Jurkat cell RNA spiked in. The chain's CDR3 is CASSVQAGGPFQTDTQYF. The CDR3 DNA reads TGTGCCAGCAGCGTACAGGCGGGAGGGCCTTTCCAGACAGATACGCAGTATTTT.